This entry is about one T cell receptor (beta chain). The specificity of this receptor is unknown. No much larger clone is present one base from it, and per-base qualities are unavailable. Genomic DNA was isolated from the sorted cells so that the TCRbeta CDR3 region could be sequenced. The immunoSEQ Assay was used to sequence the TCRbeta CDR3 regions. The clones in this table, taken by TCRdb from immuneACCESS, are in-frame only. Not every clone is retained; where verified, under half of the shortfall comes from an unresolved V gene, and the cause of the rest is unknown. The sample table shows fewer than 25,000 clones, and just under 75% are seen once. The ten largest account for 18% of the sample. CDR1 MGHRA and CDR2 YSYEKL were looked up in the germline V gene. Trimming takes 4 bases from V and 3 bases from J, and the germline ends sit 13 bases apart. The CDR3 measures 15 amino acids from cysteine to phenylalanine. CDR3 DNA is the only sequence kept; it has 45 bases, read in frame from the first base.

This sample was included in a study of OX40 agonist ivuxolimab in advanced cancers. With regard to the full study: Ivuxolimab was an agonistic, fully human IgG2 monoclonal antibody directed against OX40 (CD134), a costimulatory receptor. Of the approximately 50 patients in dose escalation, 19 had hepatocellular carcinoma, roughly 15 had melanoma, 9 had renal cell carcinoma and 9 had head and neck cancer. Partial responses occurred in three dose-escalation patients, of whom one had hepatocellular carcinoma and two had cutaneous melanoma. The dose-escalation cohort was about 83% male with a mean age of approximately 60 years, ranging from roughly 23 to 79. Intravenous ivuxolimab was administered to patients every 2 weeks at six dose levels: 0.01, 0.1, 0.3, 1.5, 3 and 10 mg/kg. The point of sequencing TCRbeta in the periphery was to test whether ivuxolimab changed TCR sequence diversity and drove clonal T-cell expansion. The paper covers the monotherapy dose-escalation part of the phase I ivuxolimab trial, which included N of about 56 patients. Prior anti-PD-1, anti-PD-L1 or anti-CTLA-4 therapy was permitted, and 30% to 50% of dose-escalation patients had received checkpoint inhibitors. Overall study results and their limits: On average, CD8+ T cells showed more expanded clones than CD4+ T cells after ivuxolimab. In the 0.1-3.0 mg/kg groups, partial responders had among the lowest normalized peripheral clonal expansion, particularly in CD8+ T cells. The antigen specificity of the clonally expanded peripheral T cells was not determined. Clonal expansion of both CD4+ and CD8+ blood T cells was observed from baseline to week 6 at doses 0.1 to 3.0 mg/kg. Low levels of normalized T-cell clonal expansion were also seen in some patients who did not respond.

The trial excluded patients who had a history of autoimmune disease or were on systemic immunosuppression. Peripheral blood for TCR sequencing was collected from all dose cohorts at baseline, on cycle 4 day 1, and on cycle 7 day 1. Samples came from an open-label, multicenter, first-in-human phase I dose-escalation trial of ivuxolimab. Adults with locally advanced or metastatic melanoma, renal cell, hepatocellular, or head and neck squamous cell carcinoma were enrolled in the trial. CD4+ and CD8+ T cells were sorted separately from peripheral blood before TCR sequencing. The origin of this receptor is an adult with an advanced solid tumor such as melanoma, head and neck, liver or kidney cancer. The chain couples TRBV4-1 to TRBJ1-5, with a weak D call of TRBD1 (6 bases match). The sequenced sample was CD4+ or CD8+ T cells sorted from blood, obtained in a trial of the OX40 agonist ivuxolimab. The CDR3: CASSPGGQHNQPQHF. The base sequence is TGCGCCAGCAGCCCCGGAGGACAGCACAATCAGCCCCAGCATTTT.